This TCR beta chain came from a study of shared clonotypes between healthy human individuals. Study outcomes and limitations: Although depth was large, rarefaction showed that sequencing of the sorted subsets was incomplete.

Around 30,000 T cell genomes (about 210 ng DNA) went into each sorted-subset replicate. Generated by immunoSEQ multiplex PCR, the TCRdb table keeps only in-frame clones and is missing some. The repertoire holds 2 million to 2.5 million clones, roughly 93% seen once, with under 0.45% in the top ten. Concerning this clone: No antigen is known for it.

Only Caucasian adults living in Nashville, Tennessee served as donors. The material sequenced was naive CD4+ T cells from PBMCs. Subset in this sample: CD45RA+ positively selected. The receptor was derived from a young man in good health. Some clones in this sample may be carry-over from other donors' samples.

DNA for the CDR3: TGTGCCAGCAGCCCCCAGACAGGGGCCGGGGATACGCAGTATTTT. The encoded protein is CASSPQTGAGDTQYF. This chain uses TRBV9 with TRBJ2-3; 8 bases are a match to TRBD1. The CDR3 runs to 15 residues. Trimming at V came to 4 bases and at J to 6 bases, leaving 10 bases not matched to a gene. CDR1 is SGDLS and CDR2 is YYNGEE in the germline V gene.